Listed below are T cell receptor beta chains from one sample, sequenced in a study of T cells in Graves' hyperthyroidism and ophthalmopathy. TCRdb fed the multiplex PCR reads into MiXCR, producing one record per CDR3 protein. The table records approximately 400,000 distinct CDR3 sequences, over 11% of them present only once. The material sequenced was blood. These receptor sequences come from a woman in her sixties or seventies with Graves' hyperthyroidism. Both conserved end residues are part of each CDR3. D genes are given only for firm matches. Size is stated for part of the rows, as once, few or many counts, or as a class when the clone is expanded.

d_call j_call cdr3_length v_call clone_size cdr3_aa cdr3_nt
NA TRBJ2-7 15 TRBV15 NA CATSRDPTGPNEQDF TGTGCCACCAGCAGAGATCCCACAGGGCCCAACGAGCAGGACTTC
NA TRBJ2-7 14 TRBV6-1 NA CASSDLGPRYEQYF TGTGCCAGCAGTGATCTGGGACCACGCTACGAGCAGTACTTC
TRBD2 TRBJ2-5 19 TRBV27 many CASSPGLWGGSRGKETQYF TGTGCCAGCAGCCCGGGACTCTGGGGCGGGAGTCGGGGCAAAGAGACCCAGTACTTC
TRBD1 TRBJ2-2 17 TRBV27 few CASSHGTGGSVTGELFF TGTGCCAGCAGTCACGGGACAGGGGGGTCGGTCACCGGGGAGCTGTTTTTT
NA TRBJ2-2 13 TRBV6-1 many CASTTGDTGELFF TGTGCCAGCACCACGGGGGACACCGGGGAGCTGTTTTTT
TRBD2 TRBJ2-1 14 TRBV20-1 NA CSATTSGNNNEQFF TGCAGTGCTACCACTAGCGGGAATAACAATGAGCAGTTCTTC
TRBD2 TRBJ2-3 16 TRBV20-1 many CSARDSEREATDTQYF TGCAGTGCTAGAGACTCCGAGCGGGAGGCTACAGATACGCAGTATTTT
TRBD1 TRBJ2-3 17 TRBV11-2 many CASSLDRGQGASDTQYF TGTGCCAGCAGCTTAGATCGGGGGCAGGGGGCATCAGATACGCAGTATTTT
NA TRBJ2-3 15 TRBV19 few CASSSDLSSTDTQYF TGTGCCAGTAGTTCTGACTTGTCTAGCACAGATACGCAGTATTTT
NA TRBJ2-7 15 TRBV29-1 many CSVPLEGGNSYEQYF TGCAGCGTACCTCTTGAGGGCGGGAACTCCTACGAGCAGTACTTC